What follows describes a single TCR beta chain. TCRdb's copy holds only in-frame clones and misses some; the assay was immunoSEQ multiplex PCR. The sample includes around 110,000 clones, around 95% seen only once; the top ten take roughly 0.15%. The CDR3 totals 15 residues. V lost 0 bases and J lost 0, with 8 bases in between. The germline CDR1 and CDR2 sequences are MGHRA and YSYEKL. The data are from a study of OX40 agonist ivuxolimab in advanced cancers. The receptor's source is an adult with an advanced solid tumor such as melanoma, head and neck, liver or kidney cancer. The genes are TRBV4-1 and TRBJ1-1; D not resolved. This material consisted of CD4+ or CD8+ T cells sorted from blood, taken in a trial of the OX40 agonist ivuxolimab. CDR3 sequence: CASSQENSMNTEAFF. CDR3 in DNA: TGCGCCAGCAGCCAAGAAAACAGCATGAACACTGAAGCTTTCTTT.